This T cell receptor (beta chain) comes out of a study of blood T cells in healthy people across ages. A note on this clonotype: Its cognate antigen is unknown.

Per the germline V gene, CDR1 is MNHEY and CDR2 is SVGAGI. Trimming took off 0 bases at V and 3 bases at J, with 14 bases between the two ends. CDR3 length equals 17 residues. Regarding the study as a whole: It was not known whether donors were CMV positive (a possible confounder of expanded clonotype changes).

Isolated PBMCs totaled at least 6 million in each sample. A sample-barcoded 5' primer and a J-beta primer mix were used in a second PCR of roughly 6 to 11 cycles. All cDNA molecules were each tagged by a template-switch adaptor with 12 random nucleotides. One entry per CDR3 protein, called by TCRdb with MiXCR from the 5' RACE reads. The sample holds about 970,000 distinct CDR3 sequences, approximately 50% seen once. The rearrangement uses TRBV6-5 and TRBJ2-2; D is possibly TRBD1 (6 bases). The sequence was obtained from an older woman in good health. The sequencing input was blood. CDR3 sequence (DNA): TGTGCCAGCAGTTACTCGAAAGGGGGTGGTGACACCGGGGAGCTGTTTTTT. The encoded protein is CASSYSKGGGDTGELFF.